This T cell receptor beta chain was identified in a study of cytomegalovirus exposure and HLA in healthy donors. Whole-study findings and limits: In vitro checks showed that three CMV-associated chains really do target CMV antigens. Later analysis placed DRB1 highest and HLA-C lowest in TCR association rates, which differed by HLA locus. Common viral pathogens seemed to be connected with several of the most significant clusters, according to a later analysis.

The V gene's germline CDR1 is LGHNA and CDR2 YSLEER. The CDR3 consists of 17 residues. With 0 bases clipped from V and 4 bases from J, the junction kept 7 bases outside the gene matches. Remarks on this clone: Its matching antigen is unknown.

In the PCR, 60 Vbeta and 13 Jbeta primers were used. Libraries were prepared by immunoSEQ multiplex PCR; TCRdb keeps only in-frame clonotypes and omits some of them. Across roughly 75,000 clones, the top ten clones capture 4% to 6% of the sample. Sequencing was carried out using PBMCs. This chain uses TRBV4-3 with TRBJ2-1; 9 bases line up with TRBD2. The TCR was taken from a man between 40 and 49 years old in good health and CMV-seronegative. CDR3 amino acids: CASSQDGDLAGYNEQFF. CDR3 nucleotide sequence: TGCGCCAGCAGCCAAGACGGTGACCTAGCGGGATACAATGAGCAGTTCTTC.